The 20 T cell receptor beta chains in this list originate from one sample, sequenced in a study of cytomegalovirus exposure and HLA in healthy donors. With 60 Vbeta and 13 Jbeta primers, the PCR was carried out. Profiled with immunoSEQ multiplex PCR; TCRdb holds only in-frame clones, not every one. The table lists under 200,000 clones, roughly 80% of them singletons. What was sequenced was PBMCs. These receptors originate from a man between 45 and 60 years old in good health and CMV-seropositive.

The chain has TRBV11-1 and TRBJ2-5, with 7 bases that match TRBD1. The CDR3 loop spans 13 amino acids. The trim removed 5 bases at V and 2 bases at J, leaving 2 bases unmatched. The V gene's germline CDR1 is SGHAT and CDR2 FQDESV (reference sequence). CDR3 DNA sequence: TGTGCCAGCAGCCTGGGACAGCAAGAGACCCAGTACTTC. It translates to CASSLGQQETQYF.

The rearrangement joins TRBV4-3 to TRBJ1-6; D is possibly TRBD1 (5 bases). The CDR3 totals 13 residues. Germline CDR1 LGHNA, CDR2 YSLEER. Deletions cut 4 bases from V and 11 bases from J, with 12 bases between. The CDR3 nucleotides read TGCGCCAGCAGCCCGGGGGTTAGGACACCCCTCCACTTT. The encoded protein is CASSPGVRTPLHF.

The chain carries TRBV30 and TRBJ1-2, with TRBD1 identical over 10 bases. This CDR3 has 15 residues. V was pared by 3 bases and J by 6 bases, with 10 bases of the junction left unmatched. CDR1 GTSNPN and CDR2 SVGIG come from the germline V gene (reference sequence). Written as DNA, the CDR3 is TGTGCCTGGAGAACTCCGGGACAGGGGATTCATGGCTACACCTTC. Translated: CAWRTPGQGIHGYTF.

The V call is TRBV19, the J call TRBJ1-5; no definite D call. Between the trimmed V and J ends, which lost 0 bases and 7 bases, there was a span of 13 bases. The germline CDR1 and CDR2 sequences are LNHDA and SQIVND (reference sequence). The length of the CDR3 is 15 residues. CDR3 region: CASSIDQAGGQPQHF. DNA of the CDR3: TGTGCCAGTAGTATAGATCAGGCCGGTGGGCAGCCCCAGCATTTT. The full variable domain, with the rest looked up from reference TRBV19 and TRBJ1-5, is DGGITQSPKYLFRKEGQNVTLSCEQNLNHDAMYWYRQDPGQGLRLIYYSQIVNDFQKGDIAEGYSVSREKKESFPLTVTSAQKNPTAFYLCASSIDQAGGQPQHFGDGTRLSIL.

This clone was detected a few times. The chain combines TRBV11-2 with TRBJ1-2, with 10 bases identical to TRBD1. There are 17 residues in the CDR3. Per germline, CDR1 SGHAT and CDR2 FQNNGV. V was pared by 0 bases and J by 4 bases, with 8 bases of the junction left unmatched. CDR3 DNA: TGTGCCAGCAGCTTAGATCGGGACAGGGGCAGGCTCTATGGCTACACCTTC. Its translation is CASSLDRDRGRLYGYTF.

This chain connects TRBV5-1 to TRBJ2-6, with unresolved D. CDR1 and CDR2 from the germline V gene are SGHRS and YFSETQ. Trimming shortened V by 4 bases and J by 0 bases, and 8 bases separated the two germline ends. This CDR3 is 15 amino acids long. The CDR3 DNA reads TGCGCCAGCAGCCTATCCACCTCTGGGGCCAACGTCCTGACTTTC. Residues: CASSLSTSGANVLTF. Looking up the rest from reference TRBV5-1 and TRBJ2-6 gives the full variable domain: KAGVTQTPRYLIKTRGQQVTLSCSPISGHRSVSWYQQTPGQGLQFLFEYFSETQRNKGNFPGRFSGRQFSNSRSEMNVSTLELGDSALYLCASSLSTSGANVLTFGAGSRLTVL.

The chain has TRBV6-5 and TRBJ1-6; 9 bases align to TRBD1. Germline V gene data show CDR1 as MNHEY and CDR2 as SVGAGI. J gave up 9 bases and V 4 bases, and 10 bases lay outside the gene matches. This CDR3 has 16 amino acids. CDR3 coding DNA: TGTGCCAGCAGTTCCCTCCGGACAGGGGAGGGTTCACCCCTCCACTTT. It specifies CASSSLRTGEGSPLHF.

The chain couples TRBV29-1 to TRBJ2-7; D might be TRBD1 (5 bases). The germline CDR1 and CDR2 sequences are SQVTM and ANQGSEA. This CDR3 has 13 residues. Trimming took 4 bases from V and 3 from J, leaving 13 bases between them. In nucleotides, the CDR3 is TGCAGCGTTGTACAGGCATTAAACTACGAGCAGTACTTC. Translating it yields CSVVQALNYEQYF.

The V call is TRBV11-3, the J call TRBJ1-1; D possibly corresponds to TRBD1 (6 bases). Between the trimmed V and J ends, which lost 2 bases and 4 bases, there was a span of 11 bases. Germline lookup yields CDR1 SGHNT and CDR2 YENEEA. The CDR3 spans 14 residues. The CDR3 bases are TGTGCCAGCAGCTTAACCGGGACATCCACTGAAGCTTTCTTT. It yields the protein CASSLTGTSTEAFF.

The chain couples TRBV6-5 to TRBJ2-3; TRBD2 matches 8 bases. Trimming removed 5 bases from V and 5 bases from J; junction bases left unmatched: 3. Germline CDR1 is MNHEY and CDR2 is SVGAGI. This CDR3 spans 13 amino acids. CDR3 in amino acids: CASSRGGGDTQYF. For the CDR3, the DNA is TGTGCCAGCAGTCGGGGGGGCGGAGATACGCAGTATTTT.

V and J are TRBV19 and TRBJ1-5; TRBD1 is a possible D gene (5 bases). V was pared by 3 bases and J by 0 bases, with 18 bases between. CDR3 length equals 18 residues. CDR1 is LNHDA and CDR2 is SQIVND in the germline V gene (reference sequence). The CDR3 DNA is TGTGCCAGTAGTATGCCCCTTCTTACAGGTTATAGCAATCAGCCCCAGCATTTT. This translates into CASSMPLLTGYSNQPQHF.

This chain uses TRBV4-3 with TRBJ1-6; 7 bases are a match to TRBD1. The trim removed 0 bases at V and 7 bases at J, leaving 15 bases unmatched. The CDR3 contains 19 residues. CDR1 is LGHNA, CDR2 YSLEER, per germline. The CDR3 region has the DNA TGCGCCAGCAGCCAAGAGCTGCCCCGGACAGGAAAAGGGAATTCACCCCTCCACTTT. Translation gives CASSQELPRTGKGNSPLHF.

The J gene is TRBJ2-1, the V gene TRBV18, with 10 bases matching TRBD1. The CDR3 totals 15 residues. From germline, CDR1 is KGHSH and CDR2 LQKENI. V trimming: 6 bases; J trimming: 6 bases; junction bases outside the gene matches: 8. DNA of the CDR3: TGTGCCAGCTCTGCCACGAGGACAGGGGGCAATGAGCAGTTCTTC. This gives the protein CASSATRTGGNEQFF.

The chain has TRBV6-1 and TRBJ1-1; D might be TRBD1 (5 bases). The CDR3 totals 15 residues. Germline V lookup: CDR1 MNHNS, CDR2 SASEGT. The ends were cut back, 2 bases at V and 10 bases at J, with 20 bases in the middle. The CDR3 protein is CASSELSLIGVRAFF. Here the CDR3 DNA reads TGTGCCAGCAGTGAATTGTCGCTCATAGGGGTGAGAGCTTTCTTT.

The gene calls are TRBV27 and TRBJ2-1; TRBD2 is a possible D gene (7 bases). V lost 2 bases, J lost 12 bases, and 14 bases lay in between. Germline lookup yields CDR1 MNHEY and CDR2 SMNVEV (reference sequence). This CDR3 region has 13 residues. CDR3 nucleotides: TGTGCCAGCAGTTTAAGCCGGGGGGCAGGGCAGTTCTTC. This translates into CASSLSRGAGQFF.

The V gene is TRBV5-4, the J gene TRBJ1-1; a weak D match, TRBD1 (6 bases). This CDR3 comprises 13 residues. The germline CDR1 and CDR2 sequences are SGHNT and YYREEE (reference sequence). V lost 2 bases and J 1 base, leaving 6 bases between the germline ends. The chain's CDR3 is CASSLQGNTEAFF. The CDR3 bases are TGTGCCAGCAGCTTACAGGGGAACACTGAAGCTTTCTTT.

The chain combines TRBV25-1 with TRBJ1-2, with 8 bases identical to TRBD1. The CDR3 has 15 amino acids. Germline assignment: CDR1 MGHDK and CDR2 SYGVNS. V shed 4 bases and J 6 bases; nucleotides not matched to a gene: 10. The CDR3 sequence is CASSAPGQDRDGYTF. Written as DNA, the CDR3 is TGTGCCAGCAGTGCACCGGGACAGGACAGAGATGGCTACACCTTC.

V usage is TRBV19 and J usage is TRBJ2-2; possibly TRBD1 for D (5 bases). V was clipped by 4 bases and J by 2 bases, with 8 bases between them. This CDR3 has 14 amino acids. Germline lookup yields CDR1 LNHDA and CDR2 SQIVND (reference sequence). CDR3 protein: CASSKDTNTGELFF. The CDR3, as DNA: TGTGCCAGTAGTAAGGACACTAACACCGGGGAGCTGTTTTTT.

This chain connects TRBV18 to TRBJ2-7, with TRBD1 identical over 7 bases. The V segment lost 4 bases and the J segment 2 bases; nucleotides outside the gene matches: 2. The CDR3 totals 13 residues. Germline CDR1 is KGHSH and CDR2 is LQKENI. This chain's CDR3 is CASSLGTAYEQYF. As DNA, the CDR3 is TGTGCCAGCTCACTGGGGACAGCCTACGAGCAGTACTTC.

This clone was seen only once. This chain links TRBV19 with TRBJ1-1; tentative D call: TRBD1 (6 bases). Germline V gives CDR1 LNHDA, CDR2 SQIVND (reference sequence). This CDR3 has 15 residues. V was trimmed by 2 bases and J by 2 bases, leaving 12 bases between them. This chain's CDR3 is CASSISGTRNTEAFF. The CDR3 nucleotides are TGTGCCAGTAGTATATCCGGGACAAGAAACACTGAAGCTTTCTTT.